This T cell receptor (beta chain) appears in the sequencing data of a study of monozygotic twins with inflammatory bowel disease. The CDR3 runs to 18 residues. Germline V gives CDR1 SGHAT, CDR2 FQDESV (reference sequence). Comments on this clonotype: Its antigen is still unknown.

Study results and limitations: Among twins, concordant and discordant pairs did not differ in repertoire similarity, possibly from limited power. Patients received differing immunosuppressive treatments, which may have added variability to their repertoires.

TCRdb re-called the 5' RACE reads and catalogs CDR3 proteins one per entry, DNA excluded. The ten top clones account for 2% to 2.5%, within a sample of around 450,000 distinct CDR3 sequences. The chain joins TRBV11-1 to TRBJ1-6. Sequenced material: blood. This clonotype originated in a human donor with ulcerative colitis or Crohn's disease, or a healthy co-twin of an affected twin (not recorded which). The CDR3 protein is CASSLFPAGSSYNSPLHF.